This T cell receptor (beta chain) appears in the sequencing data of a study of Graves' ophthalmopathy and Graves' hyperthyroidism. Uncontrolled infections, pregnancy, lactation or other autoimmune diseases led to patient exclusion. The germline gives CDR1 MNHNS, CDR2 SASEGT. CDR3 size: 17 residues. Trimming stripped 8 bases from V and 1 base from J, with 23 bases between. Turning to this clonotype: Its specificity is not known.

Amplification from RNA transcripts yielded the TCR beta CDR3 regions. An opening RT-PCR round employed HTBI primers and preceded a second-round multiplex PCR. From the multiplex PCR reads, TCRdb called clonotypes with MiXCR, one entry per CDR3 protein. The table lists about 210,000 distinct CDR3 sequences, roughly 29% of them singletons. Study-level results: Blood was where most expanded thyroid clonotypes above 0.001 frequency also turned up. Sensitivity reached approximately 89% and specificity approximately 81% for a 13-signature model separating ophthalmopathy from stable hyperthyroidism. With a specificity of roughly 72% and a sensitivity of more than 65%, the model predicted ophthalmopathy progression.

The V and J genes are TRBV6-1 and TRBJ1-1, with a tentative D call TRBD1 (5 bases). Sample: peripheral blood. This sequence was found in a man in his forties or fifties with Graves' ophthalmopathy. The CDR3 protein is CASGTRGRSGGNTEAFF. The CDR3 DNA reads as TGTGCCAGCGGAACCAGAGGCCGTTCGGGGGGGAACACTGAAGCTTTCTTT.